This T cell receptor beta chain was sequenced in a study of PD-1 blockade in classical Hodgkin lymphoma. Of note for this clone: Its antigen is undetermined.

Some clones are missing from TCRdb's copy, which holds only in-frame ones; the method was immunoSEQ multiplex PCR. This table holds almost 95,000 clones, 83% found once. The time point here: cycle 4 day 1 (C4D1), after five to seven weeks of nivolumab. Each of the patients experienced relapse following autologous stem cell transplantation, and their brentuximab vedotin exposure differed. CDR3 length: 11 residues. Germline V lookup: CDR1 WNHNN, CDR2 SYGVQD (reference sequence). Trimming pared 3 bases from V and 6 bases from J, leaving 2 bases between. The study's findings and limits: Relapsed/refractory patients reportedly had the lowest baseline TCR diversity, below newly diagnosed patients, who were below healthy donors.

The genes are TRBV10-1 and TRBJ1-4; D gene uncertain. The receptor's source is a human donor with classical Hodgkin lymphoma. Specimen: peripheral blood mononuclear cells (PBMCs), collected before the fourth cycle of nivolumab. The CDR3 nucleotides are TGCGCCAGCAGTGATTATGAAAAACTGTTTTTT. It codes for CASSDYEKLFF.